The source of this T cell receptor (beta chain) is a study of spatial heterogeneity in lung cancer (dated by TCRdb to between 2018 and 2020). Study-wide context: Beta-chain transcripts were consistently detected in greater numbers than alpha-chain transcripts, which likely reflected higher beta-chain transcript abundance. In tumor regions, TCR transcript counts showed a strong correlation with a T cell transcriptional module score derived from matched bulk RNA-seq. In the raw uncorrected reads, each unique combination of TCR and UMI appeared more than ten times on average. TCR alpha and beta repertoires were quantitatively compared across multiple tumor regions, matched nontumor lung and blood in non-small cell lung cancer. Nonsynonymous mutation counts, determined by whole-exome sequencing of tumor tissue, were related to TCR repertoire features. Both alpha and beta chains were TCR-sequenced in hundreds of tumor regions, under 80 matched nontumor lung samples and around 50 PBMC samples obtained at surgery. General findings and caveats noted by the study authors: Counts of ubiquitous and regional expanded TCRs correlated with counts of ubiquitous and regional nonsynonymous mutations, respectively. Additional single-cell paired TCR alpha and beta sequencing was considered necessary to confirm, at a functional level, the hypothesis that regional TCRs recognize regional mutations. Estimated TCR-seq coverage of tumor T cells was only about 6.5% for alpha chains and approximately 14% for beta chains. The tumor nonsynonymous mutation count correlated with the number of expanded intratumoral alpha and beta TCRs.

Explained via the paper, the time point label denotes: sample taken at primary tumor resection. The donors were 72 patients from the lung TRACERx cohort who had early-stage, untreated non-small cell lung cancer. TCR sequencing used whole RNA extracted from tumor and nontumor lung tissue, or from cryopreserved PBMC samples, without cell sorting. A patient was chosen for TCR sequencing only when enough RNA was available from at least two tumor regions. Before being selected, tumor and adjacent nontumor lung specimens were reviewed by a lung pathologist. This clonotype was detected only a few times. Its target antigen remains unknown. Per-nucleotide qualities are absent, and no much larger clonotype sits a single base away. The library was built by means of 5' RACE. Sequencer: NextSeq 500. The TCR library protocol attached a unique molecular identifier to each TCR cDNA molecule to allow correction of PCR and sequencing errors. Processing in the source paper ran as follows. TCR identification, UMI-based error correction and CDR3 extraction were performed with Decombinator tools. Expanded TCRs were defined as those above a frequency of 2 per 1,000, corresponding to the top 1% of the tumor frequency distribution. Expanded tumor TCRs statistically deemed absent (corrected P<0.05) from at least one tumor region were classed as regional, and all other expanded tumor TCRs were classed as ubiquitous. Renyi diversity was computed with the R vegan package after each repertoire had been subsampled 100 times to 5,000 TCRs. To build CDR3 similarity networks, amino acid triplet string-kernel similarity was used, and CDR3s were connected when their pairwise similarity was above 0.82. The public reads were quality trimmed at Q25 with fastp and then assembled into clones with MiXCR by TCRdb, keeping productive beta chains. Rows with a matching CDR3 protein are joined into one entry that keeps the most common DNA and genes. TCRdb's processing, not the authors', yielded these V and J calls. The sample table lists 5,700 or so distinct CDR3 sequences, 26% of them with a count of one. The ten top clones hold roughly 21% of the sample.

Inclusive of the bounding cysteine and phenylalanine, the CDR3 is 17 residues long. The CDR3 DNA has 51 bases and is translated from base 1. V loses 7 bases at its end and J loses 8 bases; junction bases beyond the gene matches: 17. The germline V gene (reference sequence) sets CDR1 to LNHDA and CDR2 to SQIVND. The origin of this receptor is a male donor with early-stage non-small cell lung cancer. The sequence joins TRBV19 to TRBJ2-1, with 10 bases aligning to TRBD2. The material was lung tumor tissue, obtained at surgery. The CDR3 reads CASTRNRPGLANDEQFF. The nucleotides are TGTGCCAGTACCCGTAACCGACCGGGACTAGCGAACGATGAGCAGTTCTTC. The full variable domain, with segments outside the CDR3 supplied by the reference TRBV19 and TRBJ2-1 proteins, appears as DGGITQSPKYLFRKEGQNVTLSCEQNLNHDAMYWYRQDPGQGLRLIYYSQIVNDFQKGDIAEGYSVSREKKESFPLTVTSAQKNPTAFYLCASTRNRPGLANDEQFFGPGTRLTVL.